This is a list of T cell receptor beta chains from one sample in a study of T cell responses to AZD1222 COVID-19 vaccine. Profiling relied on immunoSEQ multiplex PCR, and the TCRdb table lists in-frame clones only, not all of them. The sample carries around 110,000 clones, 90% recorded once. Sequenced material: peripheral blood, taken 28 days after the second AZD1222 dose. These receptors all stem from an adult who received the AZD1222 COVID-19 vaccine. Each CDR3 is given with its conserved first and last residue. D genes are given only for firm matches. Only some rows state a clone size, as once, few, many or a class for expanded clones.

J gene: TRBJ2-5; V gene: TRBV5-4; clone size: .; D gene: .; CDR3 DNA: TGTGCCAGCAGCTTGGCCGGGCTAGTTGGAGAGACCCAGTACTTC; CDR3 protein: CASSLAGLVGETQYF
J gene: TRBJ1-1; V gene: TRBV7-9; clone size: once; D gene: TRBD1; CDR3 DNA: TGTGCCAGCATTTCCTTCCCGGGACAGGGCAGGGAAACTGAAGCTTTCTTT; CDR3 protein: CASISFPGQGRETEAFF
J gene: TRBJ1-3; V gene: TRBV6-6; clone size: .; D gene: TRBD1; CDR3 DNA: TGTGCCAGCAGTCGTCTGGGACAGGGTATACCCAACTCTGGAAACACCATATATTTT; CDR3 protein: CASSRLGQGIPNSGNTIYF
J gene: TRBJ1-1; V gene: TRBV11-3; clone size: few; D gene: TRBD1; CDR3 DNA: TGTGCCAGCAGCTTATCGGGACAGGGGAACACTGAAGCTTTCTTT; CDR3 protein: CASSLSGQGNTEAFF
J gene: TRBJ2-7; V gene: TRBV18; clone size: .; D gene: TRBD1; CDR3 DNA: TGTGCCAGCTCACCCCGGACAGGGGACTACGAGCAGTACTTC; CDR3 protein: CASSPRTGDYEQYF
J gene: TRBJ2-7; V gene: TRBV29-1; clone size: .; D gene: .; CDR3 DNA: TGCAGCGGCCGGGACAACGGAGCCTACGAGCAGTACTTC; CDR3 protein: CSGRDNGAYEQYF
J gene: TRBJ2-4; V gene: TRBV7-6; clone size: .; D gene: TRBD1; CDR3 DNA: TGTGCCAGCAGCCGCGGACAGGGACTGAAAAACATTCAGTACTTC; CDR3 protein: CASSRGQGLKNIQYF
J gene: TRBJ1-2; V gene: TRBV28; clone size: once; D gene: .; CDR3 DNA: TGTGCCAGCAGGGATACAGCCACCTATGGCTACACCTTC; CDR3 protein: CASRDTATYGYTF
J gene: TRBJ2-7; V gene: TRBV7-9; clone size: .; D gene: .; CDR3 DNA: TGTGCCAGCAGCTTATTGCAAGACAAGAATTACTACGAGCAGTACTTC; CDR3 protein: CASSLLQDKNYYEQYF
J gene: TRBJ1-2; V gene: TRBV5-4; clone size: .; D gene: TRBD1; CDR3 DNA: TGTGCCAGCAGCTCGGGACAGCTTTCTAACTATGGCTACACCTTC; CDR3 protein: CASSSGQLSNYGYTF
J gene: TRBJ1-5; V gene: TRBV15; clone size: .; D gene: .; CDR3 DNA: TGTGCCACCAGCAGAGATTTAGGTGAAAATCAGCCCCAGCATTTT; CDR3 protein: CATSRDLGENQPQHF
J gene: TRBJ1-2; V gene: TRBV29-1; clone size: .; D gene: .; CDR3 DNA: TGCAGCGTTGAAGATGGGCGGGGAGGCTACACCTTC; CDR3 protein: CSVEDGRGGYTF
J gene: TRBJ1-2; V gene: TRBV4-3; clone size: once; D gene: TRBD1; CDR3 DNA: TGCGCCAGCAGCCAAGATCCTCCGGGGACAGGGCCCAAAAGGGGCTACACCTTC; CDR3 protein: CASSQDPPGTGPKRGYTF
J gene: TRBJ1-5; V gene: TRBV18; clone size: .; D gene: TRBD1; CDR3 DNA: TGTGCCAGCTCACCACCGGACAGGAACAATCAGCCCCAGCATTTT; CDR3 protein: CASSPPDRNNQPQHF
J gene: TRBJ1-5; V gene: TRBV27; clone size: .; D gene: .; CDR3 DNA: TGTGCCAGCAGTTTCGCAGGCCAGGGCGGTCAGCCCCAGCATTTT; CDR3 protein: CASSFAGQGGQPQHF
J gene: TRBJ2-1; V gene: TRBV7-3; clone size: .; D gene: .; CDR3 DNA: TGTGCCAGCAGCTCGACGGGACTCTCATACAATGAGCAGTTCTTC; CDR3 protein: CASSSTGLSYNEQFF
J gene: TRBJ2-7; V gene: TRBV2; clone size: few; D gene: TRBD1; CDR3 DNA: TGTGCCAGCATTACGACAGGGTTGTCCTACGAGCAGTACTTC; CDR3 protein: CASITTGLSYEQYF
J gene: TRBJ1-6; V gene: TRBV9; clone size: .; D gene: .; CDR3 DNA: TGTGCCAGCAGCGGGGGTGGGCAGAGCGCGTCACCCCTCCACTTT; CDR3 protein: CASSGGGQSASPLHF
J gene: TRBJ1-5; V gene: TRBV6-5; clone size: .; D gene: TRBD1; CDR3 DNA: TGTGCCAGCAGTTCCGTCGAAGGGGGCGTTGGGCAGCCCCAGCATTTT; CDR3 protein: CASSSVEGGVGQPQHF
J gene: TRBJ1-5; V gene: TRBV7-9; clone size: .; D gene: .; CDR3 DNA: TGTGCCAGCAGCTTAGGAGGCGGTGAGGCAGGGGCGCCCCAGCATTTT; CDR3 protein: CASSLGGGEAGAPQHF